This T cell receptor beta chain is from a study of blood T cell repertoires in COVID-19. Study as a whole: The United States, Italy and Spain provided the acute and convalescent COVID-19 samples. Sample material is recorded as cDNA or gDNA derived from T cells, B-cell-depleted T cells, or PBMCs.

Trimming cost V 7 bases and J 5 bases, with 14 bases left between them. The length of the CDR3 is 13 residues. In the original workflow: Estimated nucleated cell counts came from reference gene primer amplification. Libraries were prepared by immunoSEQ multiplex PCR; TCRdb keeps only in-frame clonotypes and omits some of them. D and trimming were read from the DNA, whereas the V and J calls and clone size are those reported in that table. Among around 300,000 clones listed, about 89% were seen once. The gene calls are TRBV12-3 or TRBV12-4 and TRBJ2-5; D gene ambiguous. The TCR was taken from a woman in her thirties or forties who had recovered from COVID-19. Sequencing used peripheral blood. In DNA form, the CDR3 reads TGTGCCAGCACGGAAGGCGCGAGGGAGACCCAGTACTTC. Encoded protein: CASTEGARETQYF.